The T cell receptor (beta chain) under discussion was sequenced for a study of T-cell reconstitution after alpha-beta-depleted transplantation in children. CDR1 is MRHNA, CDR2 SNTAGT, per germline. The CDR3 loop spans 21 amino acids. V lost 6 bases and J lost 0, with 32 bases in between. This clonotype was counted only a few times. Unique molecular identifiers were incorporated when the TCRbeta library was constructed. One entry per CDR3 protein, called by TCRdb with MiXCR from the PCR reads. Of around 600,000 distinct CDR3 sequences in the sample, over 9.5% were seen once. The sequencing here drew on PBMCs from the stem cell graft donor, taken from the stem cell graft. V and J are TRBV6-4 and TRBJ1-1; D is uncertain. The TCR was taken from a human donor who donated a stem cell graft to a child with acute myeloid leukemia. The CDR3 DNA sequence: TGTGCCAGCAGACCTACACTGCGAGGAATCCACGCCACATACATGAACACTGAAGCTTTCTTT. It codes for CASRPTLRGIHATYMNTEAFF.